The T cell receptor (beta chain) described here comes from a study of shared clonotypes between healthy human individuals. Study information: Two women and three men aged 18 to 49 served as donors.

Study-wide findings and caveats: Researchers sampled blood only, noting tissue repertoires likely differ.

CDR1 is SGHVS, CDR2 FQNEAQ, per germline. J was trimmed by 6 bases and V by 1 base; bases with no gene match: 1. The CDR3 runs to 14 residues. Unsorted PBMC replicate PCRs drew on about 290 ng DNA, representing 25,000 to 30,000 T cell genomes. The authors' processing: Filtering of immunoSEQ junctional sequences could not match full-length read filtering. Profiling relied on immunoSEQ multiplex PCR, and the TCRdb table lists in-frame clones only, not all of them. Clone size and V and J calls were adopted from that table, with D and trimming inferred from the DNA. The data hold about 510,000 clones, with approximately 85% observed a single time. Concerning this clone itself: Its target is not known. Since a much larger clone is just one base distant, this may be a read error. This sample also contains other DNA sequences that code for the same CDR3.

The source material was PBMCs. The chain uses TRBV7-8 and TRBJ1-2; 11 bases are shared with TRBD1. The TCR was taken from a woman in her thirties or forties in good health. Some clones in this sample may be carry-over from other donors' samples. The CDR3 protein is CASSLVGQGDGYTF. In DNA form, the CDR3 reads TGTGCCAGCAGCTTAGTGGGACAGGGGGATGGCTACACCTTC.